This entry lists 10 T cell receptor beta chains sequenced from one sample in a study of immune characteristics of hereditary and idiopathic chronic pancreatitis. The pancreas tissue came from patients undergoing total pancreatectomy with islet autotransplantation. Data came from immunoSEQ multiplex PCR; TCRdb stores just in-frame clones and leaves some out. The data contain fewer than 10,000 clones, more than 75% of them singletons. The sequencing sample was made of pancreas tissue with idiopathic chronic pancreatitis. The receptors stem from a human donor with chronic pancreatitis.

The V and J genes are TRBV19 and TRBJ1-1; a possible D gene is TRBD1 (5 bases). Trimming pared 3 bases from V and 10 bases from J, leaving 15 bases between. Germline V gives CDR1 LNHDA, CDR2 SQIVND (reference sequence). The CDR3 has 13 amino acids. The CDR3 loop reads CASSMAGRGRAFF. DNA for the CDR3: TGTGCCAGTAGTATGGCCGGGAGGGGAAGAGCTTTCTTT.

This rearrangement joins TRBV5-5 to TRBJ2-7; the match to TRBD1 covers 7 bases. The junction had 1 base not matched to a gene; V was cut back by 2 bases and J by 2 bases. The CDR3 spans 13 residues. Germline assignment: CDR1 SGHKS and CDR2 YYEKEE (reference sequence). The CDR3 DNA reads as TGTGCCAGCAGCTTTGGACAGGCCTACGAGCAGTACGTC. It yields the protein CASSFGQAYEQYV.

The chain joins TRBV18 to TRBJ2-7, with 7 bases lining up with TRBD1. The V gene end was trimmed by 6 bases and the J gene end by 2 bases; junction bases not matched to a gene: 4. The CDR3 is 13 residues long. Per germline, CDR1 KGHSH and CDR2 LQKENI. CDR3 DNA sequence: TGTGCCAGCTCTCATGACAGGGCCTACGAGCAGTACTTC. It is translated as CASSHDRAYEQYF.

The J gene is TRBJ1-1, the V gene TRBV2; tentatively, D is TRBD1 (6 bases). From germline, CDR1 is SNHLY and CDR2 FYNNEI. This CDR3 region has 13 residues. Trimming left V 6 bases short and J 1 base short, with 9 bases between. The CDR3: CASRTQGNTEAFF. The CDR3 region has the DNA TGTGCCAGCAGAACACAGGGGAACACTGAAGCTTTCTTT.

The chain uses TRBV18 and TRBJ1-4, with D maybe TRBD1 (5 bases). V was pared by 3 bases and J by 6 bases, with 14 bases between. The CDR3 is 15 amino acids. CDR1 is KGHSH, CDR2 LQKENI, per germline. CDR3 DNA sequence: TGTGCCAGCTCACCTGCCGGGGGAGGTCATGAAAAACTGTTTTTT. It is translated as CASSPAGGGHEKLFF. The full variable domain, its missing parts supplied by reference TRBV18 and TRBJ1-4, is NAGVMQNPRHLVRRRGQEARLRCSPMKGHSHVYWYRQLPEEGLKFMVYLQKENIIDESGMPKERFSAEFPKEGPSILRIQQVVRGDSAAYFCASSPAGGGHEKLFFGSGTQLSVL.

This CDR3 is CASSVLAGAGELFF. CDR3 DNA sequence: TGTGCCAGCAGTGTATTAGCGGGGGCCGGGGAGCTGTTTTTT. This sequence joins TRBV2 and TRBJ2-2; 9 bases agree with TRBD2. Trimming cost V 4 bases and J 6 bases; bases outside gene matches: 3. Per the germline V gene, CDR1 is SNHLY and CDR2 is FYNNEI. This CDR3 spans 14 amino acids.

This clone was detected once. This sequence joins TRBV5-4 and TRBJ2-2; TRBD1 aligns across 7 bases. This CDR3 has 14 amino acids. V was clipped by 4 bases and J by 7 bases; unmatched bases: 7. Per the germline V gene, CDR1 is SGHNT and CDR2 is YYREEE (reference sequence). The CDR3 bases are TGTGCCAGCAGCCTACAGGGGAACGTCGGGGAGCTGTTTTTT. Encoded protein: CASSLQGNVGELFF.

V usage is TRBV19 and J usage is TRBJ2-7, with D perhaps matching TRBD2 (5 bases). The germline gives CDR1 LNHDA, CDR2 SQIVND (reference sequence). Between the trimmed V and J ends, which lost 3 bases and 7 bases, there was a span of 10 bases. The CDR3 consists of 12 residues. CDR3 sequence reads: CASSISTGEQYF. DNA of the CDR3: TGTGCCAGTAGTATTTCCACGGGGGAGCAGTACTTC.

This clone was found once. The CDR3: CASSIGPSSYNEQFF. The DNA of the CDR3 is TGTGCCAGCAGCATAGGACCAAGCTCCTACAATGAGCAGTTCTTC. The V gene is TRBV5-6, the J gene TRBJ2-1; D is unresolved. From germline, CDR1 is SGHDT and CDR2 YYEEEE. The CDR3 has 15 amino acids. Trimming took 4 bases from V and 0 from J, leaving 11 bases between them.

The chain carries TRBV10-3 and TRBJ2-1; 10 bases are shared with TRBD2. CDR3 length equals 15 residues. CDR1 and CDR2 from the germline V gene are ENHRY and SYGVKD. Losses at the gene ends were 7 bases for V and 8 bases for J; bases not matched to a gene: 11. The CDR3 coding sequence is TGTGCCATCATGGCCAGCGGGGGGGCCGCCCATGAGCAGTTCTTC. Its translation is CAIMASGGAAHEQFF.